This T cell receptor (beta chain) was found in a study of cytomegalovirus exposure and HLA in healthy donors. This CDR3 region has 14 residues. Trimming removed 3 bases from V and 3 bases from J, with 9 bases in between. Germline V gene sequence: CDR1 SGDLS, CDR2 YYNGEE. The PCR used 60 Vbeta and 13 Jbeta primers. The table came from immunoSEQ multiplex PCR; TCRdb's copy has only in-frame clones and leaves some out. Altogether more than 90,000 clones are present, 70% to 80% being singletons, with the ten largest covering about 3%. The sequence was obtained from a woman between 18 and 29 years old in good health and CMV-seropositive. This chain links TRBV9 with TRBJ1-4; D not certain. Sequenced sample: PBMCs. This CDR3 reads CASSAWASNEKLFF. CDR3 sequence (DNA): TGTGCCAGCAGCGCTTGGGCCTCTAATGAAAAACTGTTTTTT.